This T cell receptor (beta chain) is drawn from a study of CD8 T cells in Susac syndrome. Study-level findings and limits: The number of individuals included in the study's TCR sequencing and HLA analysis was acknowledged as relatively small.

For this clonotype: Antigen unknown.

Germline V CDR1 and CDR2: SGDLS, YYNGEE. Germline trimming cut 3 bases from V and 6 bases from J; bases unmatched to any gene: 3. The length of the CDR3 is 15 residues. Healthy donors constituted the controls, which were matched for age and sex. Purification of the CD8+ and CD4+ T cells relied on negative isolation, and TEMRA cells underwent FACS enrichment. After extraction with the RNeasy kit, roughly 0.5 to 1 ug of the RNA was reverse transcribed using random hexamers. The authors amplified TCR beta CDR3 across 54 Vbeta and 13 Jbeta using immunoSEQ multiplex PCR. TCRdb used MiXCR to reprocess the immunoSEQ multiplex PCR reads, holding one entry per CDR3 protein. The sample consists of tens of thousands of distinct CDR3 sequences, over 85% of them appearing once.

Sequencing was carried out using CD8+ T cells from PBMCs. The source of this sequence is a human donor in good health. The chain couples TRBV9 to TRBJ2-7; 16 bases map to TRBD2. The CDR3 region is CASSAGTSGRAEQYF. The CDR3 nucleotides are TGTGCCAGCAGCGCCGGGACTAGCGGGAGGGCCGAGCAGTACTTC.